Below, 17 T cell receptor beta chains from the same sample are listed, as sequenced in a study of prognosis after radiotherapy for stage I lung cancer. Two-round multiplex PCR, the amplification method, yielded TCR beta CDR3 from genomic DNA. The first round of PCR was done with primers that matched each TRBV and TRBJ gene. TCRdb re-derived calls from the multiplex PCR reads in MiXCR, one entry per CDR3 protein. The table lists 11,000 to 15,000 distinct CDR3 sequences, about 60% of them singletons. The specimen was PBMCs, collected before or after stereotactic body radiation therapy (not recorded which). Receptor source: a donor aged 50 or older with non-small cell lung cancer.

V and J are TRBV11-2 and TRBJ2-7; 9 bases are a match to TRBD2. The length of the CDR3 is 14 residues. Looked up from germline, CDR1 is SGHAT and CDR2 is FQNNGV. V trimming: 3 bases; J trimming: 4 bases; junction bases outside the gene matches: 4. CDR3 sequence reads: CASSFSGSAYEQYF. As DNA, the CDR3 is TGTGCCAGCAGCTTTAGCGGGAGTGCATACGAGCAGTACTTC.

The rearrangement uses TRBV20-1 and TRBJ2-7; 9 nucleotides agree with TRBD1. J lost 4 bases, V lost 1 base, and 5 bases had no gene match. CDR3 size: 14 residues. Germline CDR1 reads DFQATT; CDR2 reads SNEGSKA (reference sequence). The CDR3 DNA follows: TGCAGTGCTAGAGGACAGGGGGAGAATTACGAGCAGTACTTC. Encoded protein: CSARGQGENYEQYF.

Ten or more counts support this clonotype. This chain connects TRBV28 to TRBJ2-7; no clear D. This CDR3 is built from 14 residues. V lost 5 bases to trimming and J lost 2 bases, with 13 bases between them. From germline, CDR1 is MDHEN and CDR2 SYDVKM. CDR3 sequence: CASSRASPPYEQYF. CDR3 nucleotide sequence: TGTGCCAGCAGTCGGGCCTCACCCCCCTACGAGCAGTACTTC.

The chain has TRBV2 and TRBJ2-1, with 7 positions matching TRBD1. CDR1 SNHLY and CDR2 FYNNEI come from the germline V gene. Unmatched junction bases numbered 5, after V lost 6 bases and J lost 3 bases. This CDR3 spans 14 amino acids. This CDR3 is CASRGQSHYNEQFF. CDR3 nucleotides: TGTGCCAGCAGGGGACAGTCGCACTACAATGAGCAGTTCTTC.

The chain couples TRBV2 to TRBJ2-7, with a possible D match to TRBD2 (5 bases). The V gene's germline CDR1 is SNHLY and CDR2 FYNNEI. This CDR3 is 16 amino acids long. V lost 1 base and J 3 bases, leaving 16 bases between the germline ends. This CDR3 reads CASSEGPPGWGYEQYF. The CDR3 DNA follows: TGTGCCAGCAGTGAAGGTCCCCCGGGGTGGGGCTACGAGCAGTACTTC.

This rearrangement joins TRBV6-2 or TRBV6-3 to TRBJ1-6; tentatively, D is TRBD1 (6 bases). V lost 6 bases and J 19 bases, leaving 28 bases between the germline ends. CDR3 length equals 15 residues. Per the germline V gene, CDR1 is MNHEY and CDR2 is SVGEGT. CDR3 DNA: TGTGCCAGCAGCCGAATTACAGGGCCGAAACCACCCCCACACTTT. It translates to CASSRITGPKPPPHF.

The chain combines TRBV20-1 with TRBJ2-3; perhaps TRBD2 as D (6 bases). Germline CDR1 reads DFQATT; CDR2 reads SNEGSKA (reference sequence). The CDR3 is 14 amino acids. V lost 5 bases and J 8 bases, leaving 20 bases between the germline ends. In nucleotides, the CDR3 is TGCAGTGCTTTCTCCGGGACTCTTACTGTTACGCAGTATTTT. Its translation: CSAFSGTLTVTQYF.

This clonotype is medium-sized. The chain is built from TRBV12-3 or TRBV12-4 and TRBJ1-1; D is possibly TRBD1 (6 bases). CDR3 length: 12 residues. The V end was cut by 9 bases, the J end by 4 bases, with 12 bases between. The CDR3 DNA is TGTGCCAGTTCAAGCAGGGGCACTGAAGCTTTCTTT. This encodes CASSSRGTEAFF.

This clonotype was counted ten times or more. This chain uses TRBV19 with TRBJ1-4; 7 nucleotides match TRBD1. With 7 bases clipped from V and 5 bases from J, the junction kept 7 bases outside the gene matches. This CDR3 contains 14 residues. Germline assignment: CDR1 LNHDA and CDR2 SQIVND (reference sequence). CDR3 region: CASTNGDRNEKLFF. The DNA of the CDR3 is TGTGCCAGTACCAATGGGGACAGAAATGAAAAACTGTTTTTT. Using reference TRBV19 and TRBJ1-4 for the parts outside the CDR3, the full variable domain is DGGITQSPKYLFRKEGQNVTLSCEQNLNHDAMYWYRQDPGQGLRLIYYSQIVNDFQKGDIAEGYSVSREKKESFPLTVTSAQKNPTAFYLCASTNGDRNEKLFFGSGTQLSVL.

Within the sample, this clonotype is medium-sized. The CDR3 protein is CASSASGTGSYEQYF. The DNA for the CDR3 is TGTGCCAGCAGTGCATCCGGGACCGGATCCTACGAGCAGTACTTC. The rearrangement joins TRBV12-3 or TRBV12-4 to TRBJ2-7; D may correspond to TRBD1 or TRBD2 (5 bases each). With 5 bases removed from V and 1 base from J, the gap between germline ends came to 15 bases. The CDR3 loop spans 15 amino acids.

The V gene is TRBV6-4, the J gene TRBJ2-2; D possibly corresponds to TRBD2 (5 bases). Germline V gene lookup returns CDR1 MRHNA and CDR2 SNTAGT. CDR3 size: 14 residues. The V gene lost 6 bases and the J gene lost 7 bases, with 15 bases spanning the gap. The CDR3 sequence: CASRGSPGNGELFF. For the CDR3, the DNA is TGTGCCAGCAGAGGGAGTCCCGGTAACGGGGAGCTGTTTTTT.

DNA of the CDR3: TGCAGCGTTGGGGACGAACAGGGGACGACTAGCTGGAATCCCGGGGAGCTGTTTTTT. This translates into CSVGDEQGTTSWNPGELFF. This chain connects TRBV29-1 to TRBJ2-2; either TRBD1 or TRBD2 may supply D (7 bases each). The CDR3 runs 19 residues. V was shortened by 4 bases and J by 6 bases, with 30 bases between the two germline ends. Germline loops: CDR1 SQVTM, CDR2 ANQGSEA.

The CDR3 region is CASSLGGSGNTIYF. CDR3 nucleotide sequence: TGTGCCAGCAGCCTTGGTGGCTCTGGAAACACCATATATTTT. The rearrangement uses TRBV7-9 and TRBJ1-3; unclear D gene. Germline V gene sequence: CDR1 SEHNR, CDR2 FQNEAQ (reference sequence). This CDR3 spans 14 amino acids. V lost 5 bases and J 0 bases, leaving 8 bases between the germline ends.

To note about this clonotype: Only one base separates this from a far larger clonotype, so it likely reflects a read error. This chain links TRBV6-5 with TRBJ2-3; possibly TRBD1 or TRBD2 for D (6 bases each). Germline assignment: CDR1 MNHEY and CDR2 SVGAGI. The V and J ends lost 6 bases and 8 bases respectively, with 12 bases between them. The CDR3 sequence is 12 residues long. CDR3 region: CASRPQGGTQYF. The CDR3 bases are TGTGCCAGCAGACCACAGGGAGGTACGCAGTATTTT.

By share of the sample, this clonotype is medium-sized. The chain carries TRBV6-5 and TRBJ2-5; TRBD2 matches at 7 bases. This CDR3 contains 16 residues. Germline CDR1 MNHEY, CDR2 SVGAGI. Trimming removed 0 bases from V and 4 bases from J; junction bases left unmatched: 8. In nucleotides, the CDR3 is TGTGCCAGCAGTTACTCGGCGGGAGATTGGAGAGAGACCCAGTACTTC. Residues: CASSYSAGDWRETQYF.

J is TRBJ2-7 and V is TRBV6-1, with D maybe TRBD1 (6 bases). The CDR3 runs to 17 residues. V was trimmed by 7 bases and J by 3 bases, leaving 25 bases between them. Germline V gives CDR1 MNHNS, CDR2 SASEGT. The CDR3 region has the DNA TGTGCCAGCAAGTATATACAGGGAACGATGCTCAACTACGAGCAGTACTTC. Its translation: CASKYIQGTMLNYEQYF.

This clonotype was found many times. V gene TRBV10-3 combines with J gene TRBJ1-2, with D perhaps TRBD1 (5 bases). Per germline, CDR1 ENHRY and CDR2 SYGVKD. CDR3 size: 14 residues. V was cut by 6 bases and J by 1 base, with 12 bases left in between. CDR3 bases: TGTGCCATCAGGGAGACAGTCAGTAACTATGGCTACACCTTC. It is translated as CAIRETVSNYGYTF.